This passage covers 20 T cell receptor beta chains from one sample sequenced in a study of T cells in Graves' hyperthyroidism and ophthalmopathy. RNA transcripts served as the template for amplifying TCR beta CDR3 regions. TCR CDR3 underwent first-round RT-PCR with the HTBI primer set. TCRdb used MiXCR to reprocess the multiplex PCR reads, holding one entry per CDR3 protein. The sample shows some 560,000 distinct CDR3 sequences, about 15% of them seen only once. Input material: blood. The receptors were gathered from a woman aged 25 to 39 with Graves' hyperthyroidism.

This clonotype turned up a few times. The chain joins TRBV20-1 to TRBJ2-3; D gene ambiguous. The V gene lost 3 bases and the J gene lost 3 bases, with 13 bases spanning the gap. Germline assignment: CDR1 DFQATT and CDR2 SNEGSKA (reference sequence). The CDR3 extends over 14 amino acids. The CDR3 DNA sequence: TGCAGTGCTAGGTCCGTGCTTTCAACAGATACGCAGTATTTT. Residues: CSARSVLSTDTQYF.

This clonotype has at least ten counts. The V call is TRBV11-2, the J call TRBJ1-1; D is perhaps TRBD1 (6 bases). Germline loops: CDR1 SGHAT, CDR2 FQNNGV. This CDR3 has 17 amino acids. Trimming removed 5 bases at V and 7 bases at J, with 26 bases between. The CDR3 spells CASSPRQAAGGKGEAFF. In DNA form, the CDR3 reads TGTGCCAGCAGCCCAAGACAGGCGGCGGGGGGGAAGGGTGAAGCTTTCTTT.

This clonotype has more than one count but fewer than ten. The CDR3 bases are TGTGCCAGCAGTCGACAGCTTAATGAAAAACTGTTTTTT. Encoded protein: CASSRQLNEKLFF. J is TRBJ1-4 and V is TRBV6-1, with D possibly TRBD1 on 5 matching bases. This CDR3 comprises 13 residues. Germline V gene lookup returns CDR1 MNHNS and CDR2 SASEGT. V lost 5 bases to trimming and J lost 4 bases, with 8 bases between them.

This clonotype was seen ten or more times. The chain uses TRBV6-5 and TRBJ2-3, with 8 positions matching TRBD1. The trim removed 7 bases at V and 7 bases at J, leaving 10 bases unmatched. The CDR3 runs 14 residues. From germline, CDR1 is MNHEY and CDR2 SVGAGI. Here the CDR3 DNA reads TGTGCCAGCACCCCCGAGGGACAGGAAAATACGCAGTATTTT. It is translated as CASTPEGQENTQYF.

The J gene is TRBJ1-1, the V gene TRBV27, with a tentative D call TRBD1 (5 bases). Germline V gene lookup returns CDR1 MNHEY and CDR2 SMNVEV (reference sequence). Between the trimmed V and J ends, which lost 1 base and 5 bases, there was a span of 14 bases. This CDR3 is 15 amino acids long. CDR3 loop: CASSLYEGVRTEAFF. The CDR3 bases are TGTGCCAGCAGTTTATATGAAGGGGTTCGGACTGAAGCTTTCTTT.

This clonotype was detected many times. The rearrangement joins TRBV7-6 to TRBJ2-1; D gene ambiguous. From germline, CDR1 is SGHVS and CDR2 FNYEAQ. This CDR3 spans 13 amino acids. Trimming left V 0 bases short and J 6 bases short, with 6 bases between. The CDR3 here is CASSLATRNEQFF. The CDR3 DNA sequence: TGTGCCAGCAGCTTAGCGACTCGCAATGAGCAGTTCTTC.

This clonotype has a count of ten or more. The CDR3 sequence: CASRRDTVTYEQYF. The CDR3 DNA sequence: TGTGCCAGCAGACGGGACACGGTAACCTACGAGCAGTACTTC. This chain links TRBV6-1 with TRBJ2-7, with D possibly being TRBD1 (6 bases). V shed 6 bases and J shed 2 bases, with 14 bases lying between them. Germline V gives CDR1 MNHNS, CDR2 SASEGT. This CDR3 contains 14 residues.

CDR3 sequence: CASSQVITDYEQYF. CDR3 sequence (DNA): TGCGCCAGCAGCCAAGTTATCACCGACTACGAGCAGTACTTC. The rearrangement uses TRBV4-3 and TRBJ2-7; D is undetermined. V lost 1 base and J lost 3, with 10 bases in between. The CDR3 has 14 amino acids. The germline CDR1 and CDR2 sequences are LGHNA and YSLEER.

The chain combines TRBV7-2 with TRBJ1-1; D unclear. This CDR3 has 15 residues. Germline CDR1 is SGHTA and CDR2 is FQGNSA. Trimming took off 3 bases at V and 1 base at J, with 12 bases between the two ends. The CDR3 protein is CASSFAGRPNTEAFF. The CDR3 nucleotides are TGTGCCAGCAGCTTCGCCGGTAGGCCGAACACTGAAGCTTTCTTT. The full variable domain, rest sourced from reference TRBV7-2 and TRBJ1-1, is GAGVSQSPSNKVTEKGKDVELRCDPISGHTALYWYRQSLGQGLEFLIYFQGNSAPDKSGLPSDRFSAERTGGSVSTLTIQRTQQEDSAVYLCASSFAGRPNTEAFFGQGTRLTVV.

Only one count was recorded for this clonotype. Here the CDR3 omits its conserved ending phenylalanine or tryptophan, so a read error is the likely source. The chain joins TRBV27 to TRBJ1-1; D gene ambiguous. Trimming removed 5 bases at V and 1 base at J, with 17 bases between. The CDR3 spans 16 residues. Germline V CDR1 and CDR2: MNHEY, SMNVEV (reference sequence). The CDR3 DNA reads as TGTGCCAGCAGTCTCGCCACCGGACGGGCGAACACTGAAGCTTTCTCT. Translated, it gives CASSLATGRANTEAFS.

This clonotype was counted at least ten times. The chain combines TRBV7-9 with TRBJ2-3; perhaps TRBD1 as D (5 bases). V lost 1 base to trimming and J lost 2 bases, with 7 bases between them. From germline, CDR1 is SEHNR and CDR2 FQNEAQ (reference sequence). The CDR3 spans 14 residues. The CDR3 loop is CASSLDRFTDTQYF. CDR3 DNA: TGTGCCAGCAGCTTAGACAGGTTCACAGATACGCAGTATTTT. Looking up the rest from reference TRBV7-9 and TRBJ2-3 gives the full variable domain: DTGVSQNPRHKITKRGQNVTFRCDPISEHNRLYWYRQTLGQGPEFLTYFQNEAQLEKSRLLSDRFSAERPKGSFSTLEIQRTEQGDSAMYLCASSLDRFTDTQYFGPGTRLTVL.

This clonotype was recorded many times. The V and J genes are TRBV2 and TRBJ1-4; D gene uncertain. V dropped 9 bases and J dropped 8 bases, with 7 bases sitting between them. Per the germline V gene, CDR1 is SNHLY and CDR2 is FYNNEI. CDR3 length equals 10 residues. The CDR3 sequence: CASSREKLFF. CDR3 DNA sequence: TGTGCCAGTAGCCGGGAAAAACTGTTTTTT.

This clonotype was seen more than once but under ten times. The chain links TRBV14 to TRBJ2-1; tentatively, D is TRBD2 (5 bases). The V gene lost 4 bases and the J gene lost 2 bases, with 21 bases spanning the gap. CDR3 length: 18 amino acids. Germline V gives CDR1 SGHDN, CDR2 FVKESK. CDR3 coding DNA: TGTGCCAGCAGCCGGCCTTTGCAGAGGGCGCACGCCTACAATGAGCAGTTCTTC. Protein sequence: CASSRPLQRAHAYNEQFF.

In this sample, this clonotype turned up many times. The chain uses TRBV3-1 and TRBJ2-2, with 8 bases that match TRBD2. CDR3 length equals 17 residues. Trimming cost V 4 bases and J 1 base; bases outside gene matches: 8. The germline V gene has CDR1 LGHDT and CDR2 YNNKEL (reference sequence). The CDR3 coding sequence is TGTGCCAGCAGCCCTATCTGGACTAGCAGGAACACCGGGGAGCTGTTTTTT. Translated, it gives CASSPIWTSRNTGELFF.

This sequence joins TRBV5-5 and TRBJ1-1; tentative D call: TRBD1 (6 bases). CDR1 SGHKS and CDR2 YYEKEE come from the germline V gene (reference sequence). The CDR3 covers 15 residues. V was pared by 4 bases and J by 3 bases, with 16 bases between. CDR3 protein: CASSNFRGLYTEAFF. CDR3 coding DNA: TGTGCCAGCAGCAATTTCAGGGGACTTTACACTGAAGCTTTCTTT.

V is TRBV12-3 or TRBV12-4 and J is TRBJ2-6, with D possibly being TRBD1 (6 bases). V gave up 8 bases and J gave up 16 bases, with 18 bases separating them. The CDR3 sequence is 12 residues long. CDR3 residues: CASRDISFELTF. The CDR3 DNA follows: TGTGCCAGCCGGGACATATCCTTTGAGCTGACTTTC.

The table lists this clonotype with a few counts. V usage is TRBV10-3 and J usage is TRBJ1-2; possibly TRBD1 for D (6 bases). Trimming stripped 4 bases from V and 3 bases from J, with 30 bases between. The CDR3 covers 20 residues. Germline CDR1 reads ENHRY; CDR2 reads SYGVKD. CDR3 nucleotide sequence: TGTGCCATCAGTGTTTATTCCGGGACAAAAGATTCGTTGTCGGACTATGGCTACACCTTC. It codes for CAISVYSGTKDSLSDYGYTF.

This clonotype was observed a few times. The chain combines TRBV4-2 with TRBJ2-1; D is perhaps TRBD1 (5 bases). The CDR3 runs 18 residues. From germline, CDR1 is LGHNA and CDR2 YNFKEQ. Trimming took 0 bases from V and 5 from J, leaving 20 bases between them. The CDR3 nucleotides read TGTGCCAGCAGCCAAGATGGGGCACTTTCCTCTTACAACAATGAGCAGTTCTTC. This gives the protein CASSQDGALSSYNNEQFF.

This clonotype was observed many times. The rearrangement joins TRBV18 to TRBJ1-1, with D perhaps matching TRBD1 (6 bases). The CDR3 is 13 residues long. Germline V CDR1 and CDR2: KGHSH, LQKENI. Trimming removed 5 bases at V and 4 bases at J, with 11 bases between. CDR3 coding DNA: TGTGCCAGCTCAAACAGGGAGGGCACTGAAGCTTTCTTT. Protein product: CASSNREGTEAFF.

There are many counts of this clonotype. The chain has TRBV7-2 and TRBJ1-5, with D maybe TRBD1 (6 bases). The CDR3 contains 17 residues. Per the germline V gene, CDR1 is SGHTA and CDR2 is FQGNSA. V was pared by 1 base and J by 9 bases, with 22 bases between. The CDR3 coding sequence is TGTGCCAGCAGCTTAGACAGGGACCAGCTCCACCGTTGGCCCCAGCATTTT. Protein: CASSLDRDQLHRWPQHF.